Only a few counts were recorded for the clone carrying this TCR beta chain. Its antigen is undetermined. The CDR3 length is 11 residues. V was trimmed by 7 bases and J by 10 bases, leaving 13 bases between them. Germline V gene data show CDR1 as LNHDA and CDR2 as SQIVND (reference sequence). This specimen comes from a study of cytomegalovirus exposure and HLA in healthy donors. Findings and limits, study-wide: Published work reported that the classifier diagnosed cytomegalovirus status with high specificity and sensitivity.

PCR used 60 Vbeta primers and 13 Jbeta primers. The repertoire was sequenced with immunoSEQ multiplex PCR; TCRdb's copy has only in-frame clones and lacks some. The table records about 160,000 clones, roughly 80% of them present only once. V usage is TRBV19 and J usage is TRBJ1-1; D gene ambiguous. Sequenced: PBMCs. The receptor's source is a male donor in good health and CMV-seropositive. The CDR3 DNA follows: TGTGCCAGTACAGCGAGGGAGGGAGCTTTCTTT. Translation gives CASTAREGAFF.